This T cell receptor (beta chain) was sequenced during a study of CD8 T cells in Susac syndrome. This CDR3 comprises 15 residues. Losses at the gene ends were 2 bases for V and 6 bases for J; bases not matched to a gene: 5. CDR1 SEHNR and CDR2 FQNEAQ come from the germline V gene (reference sequence). Peripheral blood CD8+ and CD4+ T cells were profiled by TCR beta sequencing. Negative isolation was applied to CD8+ and CD4+ T cells, and FACS enrichment was applied to TEMRA cells. Turning to this clonotype: Its antigen is still unknown.

Study outcomes and limitations: It was acknowledged in the study that its TCR sequencing and HLA analysis involved a relatively small number of individuals.

Reverse transcription of 0.5 to 1 ug RNA was performed with random hexamers. The method of amplification for TCR beta CDR3 was immunoSEQ multiplex PCR, covering 54 Vbeta and 13 Jbeta. MiXCR, run by TCRdb on the immunoSEQ multiplex PCR reads, gives a single entry per CDR3 protein. The data contain about 200,000 distinct CDR3 sequences, almost 96% of them singletons. The source is a human donor with multiple sclerosis. The rearrangement links TRBV7-9 to TRBJ1-5, with 9 bases matching TRBD1. Sequencing input: CD4+ T cells from PBMCs. The chain's CDR3 is CASSLTGGFGQPQHF. The CDR3 DNA follows: TGTGCCAGCAGCTTAACAGGGGGCTTTGGTCAGCCCCAGCATTTT.